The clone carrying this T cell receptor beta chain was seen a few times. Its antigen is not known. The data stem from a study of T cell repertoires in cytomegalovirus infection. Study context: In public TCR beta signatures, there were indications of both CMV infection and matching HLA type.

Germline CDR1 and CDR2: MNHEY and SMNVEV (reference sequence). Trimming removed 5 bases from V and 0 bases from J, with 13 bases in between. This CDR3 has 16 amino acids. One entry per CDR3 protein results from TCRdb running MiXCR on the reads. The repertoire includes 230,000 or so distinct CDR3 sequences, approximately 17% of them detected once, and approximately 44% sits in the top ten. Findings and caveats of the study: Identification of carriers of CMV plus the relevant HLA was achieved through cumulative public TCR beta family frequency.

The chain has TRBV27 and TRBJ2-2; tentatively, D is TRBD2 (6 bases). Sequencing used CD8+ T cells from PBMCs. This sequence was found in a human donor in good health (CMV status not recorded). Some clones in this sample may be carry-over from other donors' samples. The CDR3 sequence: CASSTNSGANTGELFF. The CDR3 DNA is TGTGCCAGCAGTACAAATAGCGGAGCGAACACCGGGGAGCTGTTTTTT.